The 24 T cell receptor beta chains given below trace back to one sample, sequenced in a study of blood T cell repertoires in COVID-19. The assay was immunoSEQ multiplex PCR, and TCRdb's table has in-frame clones only and misses some. The sample has 400,000 to 450,000 clones, approximately 90% seen once; the top ten hold 1.4% to 1.5%. Material for sequencing was peripheral blood. Every receptor here comes from a woman aged 30 to 39 with active or convalescent COVID-19.

The gene calls are TRBV20-1 and TRBJ2-7; 8 positions match TRBD2. The CDR3 has 15 residues. The germline V gene encodes CDR1 DFQATT and CDR2 SNEGSKA (reference sequence). V shed 3 bases and J 1 base; nucleotides not matched to a gene: 8. DNA of the CDR3: TGCAGTGCTAGTAGAGGCGGGAGGTCATCCTACGAGCAGTACTTC. Protein product: CSASRGGRSSYEQYF.

The J gene is TRBJ1-6, the V gene TRBV19, with TRBD1 as a possible D gene (6 bases). Per the germline V gene, CDR1 is LNHDA and CDR2 is SQIVND (reference sequence). The V end lost 2 bases, the J end lost 5 bases, and 13 bases lay between the germline ends. The CDR3 length is 16 residues. The CDR3: CASSISQGWNNSPLHF. As DNA, the CDR3 is TGTGCCAGTAGTATATCCCAGGGGTGGAATAATTCACCCCTCCACTTT.

This chain joins TRBV19 and TRBJ2-3; D possibly corresponds to TRBD2 (6 bases). Germline CDR1 reads LNHDA; CDR2 reads SQIVND (reference sequence). The CDR3 runs 15 residues. V was pared by 9 bases and J by 4 bases, with 20 bases between. CDR3 sequence reads: CASGPTSFEADTQYF. DNA of the CDR3: TGTGCCAGCGGGCCTACTAGCTTTGAGGCAGATACGCAGTATTTT.

The chain joins TRBV27 to TRBJ1-6; no clear D gene. Trimming removed 3 bases from V and 6 bases from J, with 12 bases in between. Germline V CDR1 and CDR2: MNHEY, SMNVEV (reference sequence). The CDR3 is 15 residues long. CDR3 loop: CASSFGSASNSPLHF. DNA of the CDR3: TGTGCCAGCAGTTTCGGGTCCGCGTCTAATTCACCCCTCCACTTT.

V gene TRBV18 combines with J gene TRBJ1-5, with TRBD1 identical over 11 bases. J gave up 4 bases and V 3 bases, and 5 bases lay outside the gene matches. The CDR3 has 16 residues. Germline V gives CDR1 KGHSH, CDR2 LQKENI. In DNA, the CDR3 is TGTGCCAGCTCACCCCCGGGACAGGGGGGAAATCAGCCCCAGCATTTT. It is translated as CASSPPGQGGNQPQHF.

CDR3 nucleotides: TGTGCCATCCGAGAAGACAGAAACTACGAGCAGTACTTC. Its translation: CAIREDRNYEQYF. The V call is TRBV10-3, the J call TRBJ2-7; the D gene is possibly TRBD1 (5 bases). With 8 bases removed from V and 3 bases from J, the gap between germline ends came to 14 bases. Germline-derived CDR1 and CDR2 are ENHRY and SYGVKD. CDR3 length equals 13 residues.

V gene TRBV7-6 combines with J gene TRBJ2-7; 8 nucleotides agree with TRBD1. The V and J ends lost 6 bases and 3 bases, in that order; junction bases with no gene match: 16. The CDR3 is 17 amino acids. Germline loops: CDR1 SGHVS, CDR2 FNYEAQ. The CDR3 nucleotides read TGTGCCAGCAGTCTACTCTCCGGGACAGGAGACGTCTACGAGCAGTACTTC. It translates to CASSLLSGTGDVYEQYF.

The chain employs TRBV10-3 and TRBJ1-5; maybe TRBD1 (5 bases). V lost 3 bases to trimming and J lost 4 bases, with 10 bases between them. The germline CDR1 and CDR2 sequences are ENHRY and SYGVKD. There are 14 residues in the CDR3. CDR3 loop: CAISERQNNQPQHF. The CDR3 DNA reads TGTGCCATCAGTGAACGACAGAATAATCAGCCCCAGCATTTT.

This chain joins TRBV27 and TRBJ2-7; TRBD1 is a possible D gene (6 bases). Trimming cost V 6 bases and J 3 bases, with 15 bases left between them. Germline loops: CDR1 MNHEY, CDR2 SMNVEV (reference sequence). The CDR3 extends over 14 amino acids. The CDR3 region has the DNA TGTGCCAGCAGCCCCGGGACACAATTCTACGAGCAGTACTTC. It translates to CASSPGTQFYEQYF.

The chain is built from TRBV5-1 and TRBJ1-1, with TRBD1 identical over 8 bases. The V gene end was trimmed by 0 bases and the J gene end by 3 bases; junction bases not matched to a gene: 10. Germline-derived CDR1 and CDR2 are SGHRS and YFSETQ. This CDR3 comprises 17 residues. The CDR3 here is CASSLEAGGPYDTEAFF. CDR3 DNA: TGCGCCAGCAGCTTGGAGGCAGGGGGCCCATACGACACTGAAGCTTTCTTT. Full variable domain (outside the CDR3, taken from reference TRBV5-1 and TRBJ1-1): KAGVTQTPRYLIKTRGQQVTLSCSPISGHRSVSWYQQTPGQGLQFLFEYFSETQRNKGNFPGRFSGRQFSNSRSEMNVSTLELGDSALYLCASSLEAGGPYDTEAFFGQGTRLTVV.

The chain carries TRBV18 and TRBJ2-2; TRBD1 matches 7 bases. The V gene end was trimmed by 4 bases and the J gene end by 1 base; junction bases not matched to a gene: 3. CDR3 length: 15 residues. CDR1 is KGHSH, CDR2 LQKENI, per germline. This CDR3 is CASSLNRGNTGELFF. CDR3 DNA sequence: TGTGCCAGCTCACTGAACAGGGGGAACACCGGGGAGCTGTTTTTT.

The rearrangement joins TRBV3-1 (or the pseudogene TRBV3-2) to TRBJ2-1; D is perhaps TRBD2 (7 bases). Germline CDR1 LGHDT, CDR2 YNNKEL (reference sequence). Trimming shortened V by 4 bases and J by 4 bases, and 20 bases separated the two germline ends. This CDR3 spans 17 amino acids. In DNA form, the CDR3 reads TGTGCCAGCAGCCTCGCCGGCCCGGGGGGCCGATACAATGAGCAGTTCTTC. Its protein product is CASSLAGPGGRYNEQFF.

V usage is TRBV5-8 and J usage is TRBJ2-1, with 9 bases matching TRBD2. This CDR3 spans 16 amino acids. CDR1 SGHTS and CDR2 YDEGEE come from the germline V gene. The J segment lost 4 bases and the V segment lost 0 bases, leaving 5 bases of the junction unmatched. CDR3 residues: CASSLAGTSWYNEQFF. Written as DNA, the CDR3 is TGTGCCAGCAGCTTGGCCGGGACTAGCTGGTACAATGAGCAGTTCTTC.

This clone came up once. The chain uses TRBV27 and TRBJ1-1, with D tentatively TRBD1 (5 bases). The germline CDR1 and CDR2 sequences are MNHEY and SMNVEV (reference sequence). This CDR3 comprises 15 residues. Between the trimmed V and J ends, which lost 5 bases and 0 bases, there was a span of 13 bases. The CDR3 DNA reads as TGTGCCAGCAGTCCCGCAGGGCCCCTGAACACTGAAGCTTTCTTT. This encodes CASSPAGPLNTEAFF.

The chain combines TRBV19 with TRBJ2-1; D perhaps matches TRBD1 (5 bases). Germline CDR1 LNHDA, CDR2 SQIVND (reference sequence). The V end lost 3 bases, the J end lost 5 bases, and 11 bases lay between the germline ends. CDR3 size: 14 residues. CDR3 region: CASSISDRHNEQFF. CDR3 DNA sequence: TGTGCCAGTAGTATCTCCGACAGACACAATGAGCAGTTCTTC.

The genes are TRBV5-6 and TRBJ2-3, with 8 nucleotides matching TRBD2. From germline, CDR1 is SGHDT and CDR2 YYEEEE. V trimming: 7 bases; J trimming: 5 bases; junction bases outside the gene matches: 6. The CDR3 extends over 13 amino acids. The DNA for the CDR3 is TGTGCCAGCGTGGGACTAGGGGTAGATACGCAGTATTTT. Protein sequence: CASVGLGVDTQYF.

The genes are TRBV20-1 and TRBJ2-1; perhaps TRBD2 as D (5 bases). This CDR3 is built from 15 residues. Trimming removed 3 bases at V and 9 bases at J, with 21 bases between. In germline, CDR1 is DFQATT, CDR2 SNEGSKA (reference sequence). CDR3 nucleotides: TGCAGTGCTAGTCCTTCTGACGGGGTCATGGCTGAGCAGTTCTTC. This gives the protein CSASPSDGVMAEQFF.

This chain links TRBV6-5 with TRBJ2-3; 7 bases agree with TRBD1. The J segment lost 4 bases and the V segment lost 8 bases, leaving 6 bases of the junction unmatched. The germline gives CDR1 MNHEY, CDR2 SVGAGI. CDR3 length: 13 residues. CDR3 DNA sequence: TGTGCCAGCTGGACAGGTTTTGCAGATACGCAGTATTTT. Translation gives CASWTGFADTQYF.

The chain joins TRBV6-1 to TRBJ1-1; a possible D gene is TRBD1 (5 bases). This CDR3 is 18 amino acids long. Looked up from germline, CDR1 is MNHNS and CDR2 is SASEGT. Trimming left V 2 bases short and J 3 bases short, with 22 bases between. CDR3: CASSESSFGGGYDTEAFF. Written as DNA, the CDR3 is TGTGCCAGCAGTGAATCCTCTTTCGGGGGGGGATATGACACTGAAGCTTTCTTT.

CDR3 nucleotide sequence: TGCGCCAGCAGCTTAAATAGCGGGGGGGTTGCAAACGAGCAGTACTTC. It encodes CASSLNSGGVANEQYF. The genes are TRBV5-1 and TRBJ2-7, with TRBD2 identical over 11 bases. The CDR3 is 16 amino acids. V was clipped by 2 bases and J by 5 bases; unmatched bases: 9. Germline values: CDR1 SGHRS, CDR2 YFSETQ.

The J gene is TRBJ1-4, the V gene TRBV2; 9 bases align to TRBD1. The CDR3 extends over 15 amino acids. Germline V gene sequence: CDR1 SNHLY, CDR2 FYNNEI. With 5 bases clipped from V and 4 bases from J, the junction kept 5 bases outside the gene matches. The CDR3 reads CASSRDRVGNEKLFF. CDR3 bases: TGTGCCAGCAGTAGGGACAGGGTGGGTAATGAAAAACTGTTTTTT.

The chain carries TRBV2 and TRBJ1-1, with 10 nucleotides matching TRBD1. There are 16 residues in the CDR3. CDR1 is SNHLY, CDR2 FYNNEI, per germline. With 7 bases clipped from V and 3 bases from J, the junction kept 11 bases outside the gene matches. The CDR3 DNA is TGTGCCAGCATGGACAGGGGGTTCAGTAGAGACACTGAAGCTTTCTTT. Amino acids: CASMDRGFSRDTEAFF.

V gene TRBV5-1 combines with J gene TRBJ2-1, with 9 positions matching TRBD2. V shed 4 bases and J 4 bases; nucleotides not matched to a gene: 6. CDR1 is SGHRS and CDR2 is YFSETQ in the germline V gene. CDR3 length: 15 residues. The CDR3 DNA is TGCGCCAGCAGCAACCGGACTAGCGCATACAATGAGCAGTTCTTC. It translates to CASSNRTSAYNEQFF.

This rearrangement joins TRBV10-1 to TRBJ2-1; 7 nucleotides agree with TRBD1. Germline CDR1 is WNHNN and CDR2 is SYGVQD (reference sequence). Losses at the gene ends were 6 bases for V and 9 bases for J; bases not matched to a gene: 11. The CDR3 totals 14 residues. CDR3 amino acids: CASRSDLQGSEQFF. As DNA, the CDR3 is TGCGCCAGCAGATCCGATTTACAGGGGAGTGAGCAGTTCTTC.